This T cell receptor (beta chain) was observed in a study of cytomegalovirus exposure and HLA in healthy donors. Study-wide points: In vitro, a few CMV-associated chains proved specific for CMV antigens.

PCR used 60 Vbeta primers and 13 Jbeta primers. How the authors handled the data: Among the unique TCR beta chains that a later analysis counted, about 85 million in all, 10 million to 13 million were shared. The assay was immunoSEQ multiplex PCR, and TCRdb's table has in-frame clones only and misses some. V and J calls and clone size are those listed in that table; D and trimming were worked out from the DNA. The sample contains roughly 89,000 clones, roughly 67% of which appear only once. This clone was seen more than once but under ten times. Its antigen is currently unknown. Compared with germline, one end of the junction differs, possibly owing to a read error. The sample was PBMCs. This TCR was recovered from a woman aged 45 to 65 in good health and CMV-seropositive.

The CDR3 nucleotides are TGCGCCAGCAGCCCCTCGGGGGACCCACGGGAGACCCAGTACTTC. Protein: CASSPSGDPRETQYF. The genes are TRBV25-1 and TRBJ2-5; tentatively, D is TRBD2 (6 bases). The CDR3 is 15 residues long. The germline V gene has CDR1 MGHDK and CDR2 SYGVNS.